The present TCR beta chain was sequenced within a study of beta chain features in type 1 diabetes. About the research overall: The patients were much like the healthy donors in age, gender and cell yields.

About this clone itself: Its cognate antigen is unknown.

The investigators reverse transcribed all of the isolated RNA, so they sequenced expressed TCRB transcripts. TCRdb's copy holds only in-frame clones and misses some; the assay was immunoSEQ multiplex PCR. This table holds some 150,000 clones, just over 9% found once. Whole-study findings and limits: Type 1 diabetes patients showed fewer insertions and more deletions at VDJ junctions. PCR might pick shorter templates more often, in the same way for patients and controls.

Germline V gene data show CDR1 as MNHEY and CDR2 as SVGAGI. The CDR3 is 13 residues long. V lost 6 bases, J lost 5 bases, and 2 bases stayed unmatched. The TCR comes from a man aged 18 to 35 in good health. This sequence joins TRBV6-5 and TRBJ1-5, with TRBD1 matching 9 bases. Sequenced sample: central memory CD4+ T cells from blood. CDR3 coding DNA: TGTGCCAGCAGGGACAGGGGAGATCAGCCCCAGCATTTT. Its protein product is CASRDRGDQPQHF.